The present T cell receptor beta chain was sequenced within a study of T cell repertoires in cytomegalovirus infection. For the study at large: Recently identified HLA-C-restricted CMV epitopes and well-studied HLA-B-restricted CMV epitopes were used by the study. From public TCR beta signatures came an indication of both CMV infection and matching HLA type. Study-wide results and caveats: The ex vivo response showed dominance by HLA-C-restricted CMV-specific TCR beta clonotypes. CMV carriers having the relevant HLA were flagged by cumulative public TCR beta family frequency.

Each CDR3 protein gets one entry after TCRdb re-called the reads with MiXCR. Of 200,000 to 250,000 distinct CDR3 sequences in the sample, approximately 40% are singletons; the top ten hold around 60%. As regards this clonotype: Antigen unknown.

V was cut by 4 bases and J by 8 bases, with 9 bases left in between. This CDR3 is built from 12 residues. Germline V lookup: CDR1 SGHTA, CDR2 FQGTGA. The sequence came from a human donor in good health (CMV status not recorded). Some clones in this sample may be carry-over from other donors' samples. The chain combines TRBV7-3 with TRBJ2-1, with D possibly matching TRBD2 (6 bases). The sample was CD8+ T cells from cultured PBMCs, taken from culture after CMV antigen stimulation. The CDR3 nucleotides are TGTGCCAGCAGCTCGCCGGGGGATGAGCAGTTCTTC. This encodes CASSSPGDEQFF.